This record concerns one T cell receptor beta chain sequence. The antigen is undetermined. Method: immunoSEQ multiplex PCR; TCRdb's copy keeps in-frame clones and lacks some. In the table there are about 990,000 clones, 75% to 80% of which are singletons. This specimen belongs to a study of shared clonotypes between healthy human individuals. Regarding the study as a whole: Among the subsets, naive ones generally showed larger estimated richness than memory ones.

V lost 7 bases and J lost 5; bases outside the gene matches: 6. Germline V gives CDR1 SGHTA, CDR2 FQGNSA. There are 14 residues in the CDR3. Sequences were obtained from memory CD4+ T cells from PBMCs. Subset given: CD45RA-negative fraction. The TCR was taken from a man younger than 35 in good health. Some clones in this sample may be carry-over from other donors' samples. The V gene is TRBV7-2, the J gene TRBJ1-4; TRBD1 matches 8 bases. The CDR3 is CASTGQGANEKLFF. The CDR3 nucleotides are TGTGCCAGCACCGGGCAGGGGGCAAATGAAAAACTGTTTTTT.